Presented here are 10 T cell receptor beta chains from one specimen sequenced in a study of T cells in tuberculosis. TCRdb keeps only in-frame clones here, not all; method: immunoSEQ multiplex PCR. The table records about 58,000 clones, around 90% of them present only once. Thawed, overnight-rested PBMC were stained with GMM-loaded CD1B tetramer, viability dye and anti-CD3, then sorted. The CD1B tetramers carried C32 glucose monomycolate purified from Rhodococcus equi. Material: CD1b-GMM tetramer-negative cells sorted from PBMCs. The receptors here all came from an adult woman with latent tuberculosis.

V and J are TRBV30 and TRBJ2-1; a possible D gene is TRBD2 (5 bases). In germline, CDR1 is GTSNPN, CDR2 SVGIG (reference sequence). This CDR3 has 14 amino acids. V was clipped by 2 bases and J by 6 bases, with 14 bases between them. CDR3 in amino acids: CAWSISGGPNEQFF. The CDR3 DNA follows: TGTGCCTGGAGTATCAGCGGTGGACCCAATGAGCAGTTCTTC.

The chain combines TRBV2 with TRBJ1-5, with TRBD1 identical over 8 bases. Looked up from germline, CDR1 is SNHLY and CDR2 is FYNNEI. The CDR3 runs 15 residues. Trimming took 8 bases from V and 0 from J; bases not matched to a gene: 6. The CDR3 spells CASSRQGYSNQPQHF. In nucleotides, the CDR3 is TGTGCCAGCTCCCGACAGGGGTATAGCAATCAGCCCCAGCATTTT.

J is TRBJ1-1 and V is TRBV7-9; D gene unclear. Germline loops: CDR1 SEHNR, CDR2 FQNEAQ (reference sequence). The CDR3 is 13 residues long. Trimming shortened V by 11 bases and J by 6 bases, and 19 bases separated the two germline ends. The CDR3 loop is CAASLQSESEAFF. In nucleotides, the CDR3 is TGTGCCGCGTCTCTACAGTCAGAGTCTGAAGCTTTCTTT.

This chain uses TRBV29-1 with TRBJ2-1; the match to TRBD2 covers 8 bases. The CDR3 length is 13 residues. J gave up 9 bases and V 2 bases, and 6 bases lay outside the gene matches. Germline CDR1 and CDR2: SQVTM and ANQGSEA. This chain's CDR3 is CSVEHGGAGEQFF. The CDR3 DNA reads TGCAGCGTTGAACACGGGGGGGCCGGTGAGCAGTTCTTC.

The chain joins TRBV28 to TRBJ1-1; TRBD1 is a possible D gene (6 bases). The germline V gene has CDR1 MDHEN and CDR2 SYDVKM. The CDR3 sequence is 16 residues long. V dropped 5 bases and J dropped 1 base, with 17 bases sitting between them. The CDR3 nucleotides read TGTGCCAGCAGTCTCACAGGGACGATGGGGAACACTGAAGCTTTCTTT. This translates into CASSLTGTMGNTEAFF. The whole variable domain, filled in from reference TRBV28 and TRBJ1-1, reads DVKVTQSSRYLVKRTGEKVFLECVQDMDHENMFWYRQDPGLGLRLIYFSYDVKMKEKGDIPEGYSVSREKKERFSLILESASTNQTSMYLCASSLTGTMGNTEAFFGQGTRLTVV.

The chain uses TRBV30 and TRBJ2-1; 11 bases are a match to TRBD2. In germline, CDR1 is GTSNPN, CDR2 SVGIG (reference sequence). This CDR3 is built from 13 residues. The V and J ends lost 7 bases and 6 bases, in that order; junction bases with no gene match: 5. This chain's CDR3 is CAFTSGSPNEQFF. The DNA of the CDR3 is TGTGCCTTCACTAGCGGGAGCCCCAATGAGCAGTTCTTC.

The rearrangement uses TRBV27 and TRBJ2-7; 7 bases align to TRBD2. This CDR3 spans 13 amino acids. In germline, CDR1 is MNHEY, CDR2 SMNVEV (reference sequence). Trimming removed 8 bases from V and 6 bases from J; junction bases left unmatched: 10. CDR3 DNA: TGTGCCAGCCGGGGGAGGGCTTTAGGCGAGCAGTACTTC. Its translation is CASRGRALGEQYF.

The chain combines TRBV2 with TRBJ2-7; TRBD2 aligns across 10 bases. CDR3 size: 19 residues. The ends lost 5 bases at V and 2 bases at J; junction bases unmatched: 18. CDR1 and CDR2 from the germline V gene are SNHLY and FYNNEI. CDR3 in amino acids: CASSLQPSGSSVRTYEQYF. The CDR3 nucleotides are TGTGCCAGCAGTCTTCAGCCTAGCGGGAGTTCGGTCAGGACCTACGAGCAGTACTTC.

The CDR3 DNA reads TGTGCCAGCAGCTTAAGTCTCGGACTAGGTGGGGGCTACGAGCAGTACTTC. Its protein is CASSLSLGLGGGYEQYF. V gene TRBV7-2 combines with J gene TRBJ2-7, with 7 bases identical to TRBD2. Germline CDR1 SGHTA, CDR2 FQGNSA. With 2 bases clipped from V and 3 bases from J, the junction kept 13 bases outside the gene matches. This CDR3 is built from 17 residues.

CDR3 residues: CAWGFRGGYTF. CDR3 DNA sequence: TGTGCCTGGGGATTCAGGGGTGGCTACACCTTC. The chain is built from TRBV30 and TRBJ1-2, with D tentatively TRBD1 (6 bases). The germline CDR1 and CDR2 sequences are GTSNPN and SVGIG (reference sequence). V was clipped by 5 bases and J by 7 bases, with 11 bases between them. The CDR3 consists of 11 residues.